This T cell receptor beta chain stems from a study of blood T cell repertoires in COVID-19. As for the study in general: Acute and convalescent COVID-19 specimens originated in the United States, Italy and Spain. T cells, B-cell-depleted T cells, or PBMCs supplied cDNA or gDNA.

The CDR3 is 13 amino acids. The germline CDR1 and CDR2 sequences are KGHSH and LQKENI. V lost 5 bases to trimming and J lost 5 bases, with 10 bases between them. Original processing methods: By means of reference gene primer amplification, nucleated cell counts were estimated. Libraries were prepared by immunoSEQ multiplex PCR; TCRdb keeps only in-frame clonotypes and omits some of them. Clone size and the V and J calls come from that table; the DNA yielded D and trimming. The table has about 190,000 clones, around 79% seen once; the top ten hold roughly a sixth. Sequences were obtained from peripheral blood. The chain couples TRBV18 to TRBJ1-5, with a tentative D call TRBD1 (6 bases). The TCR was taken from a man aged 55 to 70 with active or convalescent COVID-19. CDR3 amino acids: CASSTGPDQPQHF. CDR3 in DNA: TGTGCCAGCTCAACAGGGCCCGATCAGCCCCAGCATTTT.